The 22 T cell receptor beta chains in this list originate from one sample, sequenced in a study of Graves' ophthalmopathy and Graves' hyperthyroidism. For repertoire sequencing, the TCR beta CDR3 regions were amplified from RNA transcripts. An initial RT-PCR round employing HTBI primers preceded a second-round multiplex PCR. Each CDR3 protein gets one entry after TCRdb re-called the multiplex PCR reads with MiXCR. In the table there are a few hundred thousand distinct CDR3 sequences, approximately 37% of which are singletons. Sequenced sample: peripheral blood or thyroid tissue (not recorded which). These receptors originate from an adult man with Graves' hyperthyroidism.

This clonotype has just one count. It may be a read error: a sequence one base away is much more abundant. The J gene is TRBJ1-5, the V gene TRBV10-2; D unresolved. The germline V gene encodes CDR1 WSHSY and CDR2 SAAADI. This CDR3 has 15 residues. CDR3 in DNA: TGCGCCAGCAGTGAGCTAATGCAGATCAATCACCCCCAGCATTTT. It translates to CASSELMQINHPQHF.

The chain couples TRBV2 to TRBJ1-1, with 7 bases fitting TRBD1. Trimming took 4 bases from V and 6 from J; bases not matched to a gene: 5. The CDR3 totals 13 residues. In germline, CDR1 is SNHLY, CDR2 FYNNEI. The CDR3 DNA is TGTGCCAGCAGTGGGTCCCAGGGGGCTGAAGCTTTCTTT. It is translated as CASSGSQGAEAFF.

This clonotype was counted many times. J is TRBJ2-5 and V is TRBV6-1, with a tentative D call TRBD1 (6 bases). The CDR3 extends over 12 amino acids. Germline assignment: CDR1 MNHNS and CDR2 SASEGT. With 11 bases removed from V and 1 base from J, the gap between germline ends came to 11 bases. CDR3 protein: CAADRGQETQYF. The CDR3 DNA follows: TGTGCCGCGGACAGAGGCCAAGAGACCCAGTACTTC.

DNA for the CDR3: TGTGCCAGCAGTGCTGGCGACAGGGTCTATGGCTACACCTTC. Translated, it gives CASSAGDRVYGYTF. The chain is built from TRBV25-1 and TRBJ1-2; 7 bases agree with TRBD1. The junction had 6 bases not matched to a gene; V was cut back by 4 bases and J by 4 bases. The CDR3 extends over 14 amino acids. CDR1 is MGHDK, CDR2 SYGVNS, per germline.

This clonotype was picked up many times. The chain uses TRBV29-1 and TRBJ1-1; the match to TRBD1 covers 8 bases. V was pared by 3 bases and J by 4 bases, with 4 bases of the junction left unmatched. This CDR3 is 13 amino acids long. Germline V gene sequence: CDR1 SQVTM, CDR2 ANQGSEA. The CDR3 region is CSVEQGAGTEAFF. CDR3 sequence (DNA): TGCAGCGTTGAGCAGGGGGCGGGCACTGAAGCTTTCTTT.

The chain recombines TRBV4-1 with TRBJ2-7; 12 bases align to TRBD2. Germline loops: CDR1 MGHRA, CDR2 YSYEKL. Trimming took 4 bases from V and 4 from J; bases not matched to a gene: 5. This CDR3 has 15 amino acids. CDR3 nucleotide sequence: TGCGCCAGCAGCCTAAGTACTAGCGGGAGGTACGAGCAGTACTTC. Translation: CASSLSTSGRYEQYF.

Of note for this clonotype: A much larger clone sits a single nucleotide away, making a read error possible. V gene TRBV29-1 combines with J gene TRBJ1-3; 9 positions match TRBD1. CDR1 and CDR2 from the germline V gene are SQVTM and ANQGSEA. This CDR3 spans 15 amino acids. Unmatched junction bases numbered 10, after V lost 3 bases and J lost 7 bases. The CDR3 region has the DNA TGCAGCGTTGAGTATGGGACAGGGCTTGGGAACACCATATATTTT. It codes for CSVEYGTGLGNTIYF.

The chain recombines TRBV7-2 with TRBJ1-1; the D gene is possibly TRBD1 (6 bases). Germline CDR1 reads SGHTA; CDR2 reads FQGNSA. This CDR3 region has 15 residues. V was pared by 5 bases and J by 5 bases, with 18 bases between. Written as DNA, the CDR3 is TGTGCCAGCAGCCTAGGGGGGGGGCATGTGACTGAAGCTTTCTTT. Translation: CASSLGGGHVTEAFF. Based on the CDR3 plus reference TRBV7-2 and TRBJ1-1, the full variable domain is GAGVSQSPSNKVTEKGKDVELRCDPISGHTALYWYRQSLGQGLEFLIYFQGNSAPDKSGLPSDRFSAERTGGSVSTLTIQRTQQEDSAVYLCASSLGGGHVTEAFFGQGTRLTVV.

CDR3 sequence: CAIRGLAVSTGTYGYTF. DNA for the CDR3: TGTGCCATCAGGGGACTAGCGGTTAGCACAGGAACCTATGGCTACACCTTC. J is TRBJ1-2 and V is TRBV10-3; a possible D gene is TRBD1 (5 bases). Germline V gene sequence: CDR1 ENHRY, CDR2 SYGVKD. CDR3 length equals 17 residues. Trimming took off 6 bases at V and 4 bases at J, with 24 bases between the two ends.

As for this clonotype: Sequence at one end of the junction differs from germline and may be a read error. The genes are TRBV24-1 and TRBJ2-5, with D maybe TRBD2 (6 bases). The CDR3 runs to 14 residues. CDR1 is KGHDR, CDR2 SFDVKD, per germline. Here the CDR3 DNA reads TGTGCCAGCAGTTCCGGGAGCCTTCAAGAGACCCAGTACTTC. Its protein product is CASSSGSLQETQYF.

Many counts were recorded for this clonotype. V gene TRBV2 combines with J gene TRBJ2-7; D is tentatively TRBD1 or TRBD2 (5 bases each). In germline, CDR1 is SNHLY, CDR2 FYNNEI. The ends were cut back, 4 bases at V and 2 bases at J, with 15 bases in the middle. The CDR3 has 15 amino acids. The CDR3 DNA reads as TGTGCCAGCAGTGTAGGGGCGGGCCGTACCTACGAGCAGTACTTC. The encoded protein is CASSVGAGRTYEQYF.

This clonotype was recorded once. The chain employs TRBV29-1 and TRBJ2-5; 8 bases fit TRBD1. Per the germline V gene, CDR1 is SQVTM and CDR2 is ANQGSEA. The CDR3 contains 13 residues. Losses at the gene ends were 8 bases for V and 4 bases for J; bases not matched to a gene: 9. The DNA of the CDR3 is TGCAGCTCCGGACAGGGAGGTCGAGAGACCCAGTACTTC. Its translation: CSSGQGGRETQYF.

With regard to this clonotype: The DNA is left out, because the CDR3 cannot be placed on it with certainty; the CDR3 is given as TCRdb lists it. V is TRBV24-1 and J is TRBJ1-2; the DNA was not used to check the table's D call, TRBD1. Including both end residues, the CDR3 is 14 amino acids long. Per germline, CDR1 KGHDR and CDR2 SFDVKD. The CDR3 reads CASSLSTGAYGCTF.

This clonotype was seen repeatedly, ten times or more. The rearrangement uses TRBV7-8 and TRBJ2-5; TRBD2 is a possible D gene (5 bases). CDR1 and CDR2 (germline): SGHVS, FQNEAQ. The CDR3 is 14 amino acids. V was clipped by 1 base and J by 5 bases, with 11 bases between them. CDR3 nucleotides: TGTGCCAGCAGCTTAGGGGCGGGCTGGGAGACCCAGTACTTC. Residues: CASSLGAGWETQYF.

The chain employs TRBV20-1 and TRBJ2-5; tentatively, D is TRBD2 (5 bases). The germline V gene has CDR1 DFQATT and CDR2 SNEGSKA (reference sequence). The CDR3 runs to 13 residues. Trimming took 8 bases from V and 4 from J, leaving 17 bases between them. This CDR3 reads CSYTGNRGETQYF. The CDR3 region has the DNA TGCAGTTACACCGGGAACCGGGGAGAGACCCAGTACTTC.

CDR3 in amino acids: CATRDRTSTDTQYF. Written as DNA, the CDR3 is TGTGCCACCAGAGACAGGACTAGCACAGATACGCAGTATTTT. J is TRBJ2-3 and V is TRBV24-1; D might be TRBD1 (6 bases). Germline assignment: CDR1 KGHDR and CDR2 SFDVKD. The CDR3 sequence is 14 residues long. The V end lost 7 bases, the J end lost 0 bases, and 10 bases lay between the germline ends.

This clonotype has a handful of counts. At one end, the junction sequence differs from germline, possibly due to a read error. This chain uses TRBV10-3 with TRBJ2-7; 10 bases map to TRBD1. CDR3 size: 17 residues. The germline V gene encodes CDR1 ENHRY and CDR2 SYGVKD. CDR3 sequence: CASSPPSPGTGVYEQYF. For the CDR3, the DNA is TGTGCCAGCAGTCCGCCTTCCCCCGGGACAGGGGTCTACGAGCAGTACTTC.

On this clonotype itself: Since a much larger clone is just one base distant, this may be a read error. The CDR3 region is CASSLARGAGYGYTF. The CDR3 DNA follows: TGTGCCAGCAGTCTTGCCCGGGGTGCCGGCTATGGCTACACCTTC. The genes are TRBV2 and TRBJ1-2; D uncertain. The CDR3 contains 15 residues. Trimming shortened V by 5 bases and J by 4 bases, and 17 bases separated the two germline ends. The V gene's germline CDR1 is SNHLY and CDR2 FYNNEI.

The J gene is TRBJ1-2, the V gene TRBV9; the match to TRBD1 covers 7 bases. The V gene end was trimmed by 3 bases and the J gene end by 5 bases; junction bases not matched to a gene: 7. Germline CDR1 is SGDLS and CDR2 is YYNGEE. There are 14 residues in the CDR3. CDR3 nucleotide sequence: TGTGCCAGCAGCGCTCCACAGGGGAGTTATGGCTACACCTTC. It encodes CASSAPQGSYGYTF.

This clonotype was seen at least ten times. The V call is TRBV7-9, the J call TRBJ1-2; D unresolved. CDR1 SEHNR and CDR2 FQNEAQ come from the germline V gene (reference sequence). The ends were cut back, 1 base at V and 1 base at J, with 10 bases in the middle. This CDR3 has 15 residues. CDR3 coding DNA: TGTGCCAGCAGCTTAGGAGCGGGGAATAACTATGGCTACACCTTC. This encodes CASSLGAGNNYGYTF.

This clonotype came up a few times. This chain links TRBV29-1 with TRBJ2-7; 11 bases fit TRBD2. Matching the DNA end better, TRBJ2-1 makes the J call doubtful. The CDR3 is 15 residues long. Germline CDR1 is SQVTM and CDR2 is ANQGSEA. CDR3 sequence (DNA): TGCAGCGTCAATAGCGGGAGGGTCAATTACAATGAGCAGTTCTTC. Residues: CSVNSGRVNYNEQFF.

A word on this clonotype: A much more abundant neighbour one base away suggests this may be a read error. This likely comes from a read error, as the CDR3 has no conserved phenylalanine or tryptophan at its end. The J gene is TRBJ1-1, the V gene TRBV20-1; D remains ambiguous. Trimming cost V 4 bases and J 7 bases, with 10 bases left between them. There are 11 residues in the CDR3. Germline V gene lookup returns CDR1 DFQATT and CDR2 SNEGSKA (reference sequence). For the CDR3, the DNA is TGCAGTGCTAAGACCGTAAGTGAAGCTTTCCTT. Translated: CSAKTVSEAFL.